The 17 T cell receptor beta chains given below trace back to one sample, sequenced in a study of shared clonotypes between healthy human individuals. Assay used: immunoSEQ multiplex PCR; TCRdb lists only in-frame clones, some missing. Altogether a few hundred thousand clones are present, 87% being singletons, with the ten largest covering about 17%. The specimen sequenced was memory CD8+ T cells sorted from blood. Subset described: CD45RO+ cells pooled with CCR7-negative TemRA cells. The receptors were gathered from a man younger than 30 in good health.

J is TRBJ2-1 and V is TRBV4-1; TRBD2 is a possible D gene (6 bases). Germline values: CDR1 MGHRA, CDR2 YSYEKL. The V end was cut by 4 bases, the J end by 8 bases, with 15 bases between. The CDR3 length is 14 residues. CDR3 nucleotide sequence: TGCGCCAGCAGCCCCGACCTAGCGTTCGATGAGCAGTTCTTC. Translation gives CASSPDLAFDEQFF.

In DNA form, the CDR3 reads TGTGCCAGCAGCTTAGCCAGGGGCTCCTACAATGAGCAGTTCTTC. This sequence encodes CASSLARGSYNEQFF. The V call is TRBV7-9, the J call TRBJ2-1; possibly TRBD1 for D (6 bases). The CDR3 sequence is 15 residues long. V lost 0 bases and J lost 0, with 6 bases in between. Germline loops: CDR1 SEHNR, CDR2 FQNEAQ (reference sequence).

This chain connects TRBV4-3 to TRBJ2-3; the D gene is possibly TRBD2 (5 bases). V gave up 4 bases and J gave up 6 bases, with 14 bases separating them. CDR1 is LGHNA, CDR2 YSLEER, per germline. The CDR3 length is 14 residues. CDR3 nucleotides: TGCGCCAGCAGCCCCGGCCTCCCGGGGGATACGCAGTATTTT. It is translated as CASSPGLPGDTQYF.

This clone was detected only a few times. The chain combines TRBV4-1 with TRBJ2-7; D uncertain. The CDR3 loop spans 13 amino acids. Germline V CDR1 and CDR2: MGHRA, YSYEKL. V was clipped by 4 bases and J by 2 bases, with 9 bases between them. CDR3 loop: CASSPTGAYEQYF. The CDR3 nucleotides read TGCGCCAGCAGCCCTACTGGAGCCTACGAGCAGTACTTC.

J is TRBJ2-7 and V is TRBV29-1, with D possibly being TRBD2 (6 bases). With 3 bases removed from V and 0 bases from J, the gap between germline ends came to 33 bases. The CDR3 totals 21 residues. CDR1 is SQVTM and CDR2 is ANQGSEA in the germline V gene. This CDR3 is CSVETVVGHEDQARGSYEQYF. The CDR3 DNA sequence: TGCAGCGTTGAGACCGTAGTAGGTCATGAGGACCAAGCGCGGGGCTCCTACGAGCAGTACTTC.

The rearrangement links TRBV27 to TRBJ2-7; D uncertain. Germline loops: CDR1 MNHEY, CDR2 SMNVEV (reference sequence). Trimming removed 3 bases from V and 1 base from J, with 7 bases in between. The CDR3 is 13 residues long. The CDR3 region is CASSFGFSYEQYF. The CDR3 DNA is TGTGCCAGCAGTTTTGGCTTTTCCTACGAGCAGTACTTC.

This sequence joins TRBV5-4 and TRBJ2-7; no reliable D call. This CDR3 spans 15 amino acids. Germline values: CDR1 SGHNT, CDR2 YYREEE (reference sequence). Trimming took 4 bases from V and 2 from J, leaving 16 bases between them. In DNA form, the CDR3 reads TGTGCCAGCAGCCCCCGGATAGGGATCCCCTACGAGCAGTACTTC. Protein: CASSPRIGIPYEQYF.

V is TRBV6-1 and J is TRBJ2-5, with D perhaps TRBD2 (6 bases). Looked up from germline, CDR1 is MNHNS and CDR2 is SASEGT. V shed 4 bases and J shed 4 bases, with 13 bases lying between them. The CDR3 is made up of 14 amino acids. The CDR3, as DNA: TGTGCCAGCAGTGTCCGGACTAAAGGAGAGACCCAGTACTTC. As protein: CASSVRTKGETQYF.

This clone was seen once. The chain links TRBV4-1 to TRBJ2-1; 11 nucleotides match TRBD2. The length of the CDR3 is 16 residues. V lost 3 bases, J lost 5 bases, and 6 bases stayed unmatched. CDR1 and CDR2 (germline): MGHRA, YSYEKL. The CDR3: CASSHPGTSGDNEQFF. DNA of the CDR3: TGCGCCAGCAGCCATCCGGGGACTAGCGGAGACAATGAGCAGTTCTTC.

The chain carries TRBV4-1 and TRBJ1-2; perhaps TRBD1 as D (5 bases). In germline, CDR1 is MGHRA, CDR2 YSYEKL. With 3 bases removed from V and 2 bases from J, the gap between germline ends came to 7 bases. CDR3 size: 13 residues. The DNA for the CDR3 is TGCGCCAGCAGCCAGTGGGGCAACTATGGCTACACCTTC. This sequence encodes CASSQWGNYGYTF.

V is TRBV30 and J is TRBJ2-7; 7 bases fit TRBD1. The J segment lost 2 bases and the V segment lost 1 base, leaving 8 bases of the junction unmatched. The germline V gene has CDR1 GTSNPN and CDR2 SVGIG (reference sequence). The CDR3 spans 15 residues. The DNA for the CDR3 is TGTGCCTGGAGTGCCCCCACAGGGGTTACCTACGAGCAGTACTTC. Translated, it gives CAWSAPTGVTYEQYF.

The rearrangement joins TRBV2 to TRBJ2-2; D is ambiguous. Germline loops: CDR1 SNHLY, CDR2 FYNNEI. The CDR3 is made up of 13 amino acids. V lost 2 bases, J lost 1 base, and 2 bases lay in between. CDR3 region: CASSEWNTGELFF. In nucleotides, the CDR3 is TGTGCCAGCAGTGAATGGAACACCGGGGAGCTGTTTTTT.

The chain is built from TRBV6-5 and TRBJ2-3; D could derive from TRBD1 or TRBD2 (5 bases each). Between the trimmed V and J ends, which lost 5 bases and 15 bases, there was a span of 15 bases. Germline V lookup: CDR1 MNHEY, CDR2 SVGAGI. The CDR3 runs 11 residues. The CDR3 sequence is CASSIWGMVYF. In nucleotides, the CDR3 is TGTGCCAGCAGTATTTGGGGGATGGTCTATTTT.

The chain joins TRBV13 to TRBJ2-7; 13 bases are a match to TRBD2. The germline V gene encodes CDR1 PRHDT and CDR2 FYEKMQ (reference sequence). Trimming at V came to 4 bases and at J to 2 bases, leaving 2 bases not matched to a gene. The CDR3 runs to 15 residues. This CDR3 reads CASSSGLAGAYEQYF. In nucleotides, the CDR3 is TGTGCCAGCAGCTCCGGACTAGCGGGAGCCTACGAGCAGTACTTC.

This chain links TRBV27 with TRBJ2-7; 8 bases are shared with TRBD1. This CDR3 region has 14 residues. Germline V lookup: CDR1 MNHEY, CDR2 SMNVEV (reference sequence). Trimming cost V 5 bases and J 4 bases; bases outside gene matches: 7. The CDR3 region is CASSPTGAQYEQYF. CDR3 nucleotide sequence: TGTGCCAGCAGTCCGACAGGGGCCCAATACGAGCAGTACTTC.

The V and J genes are TRBV5-6 and TRBJ2-1; 10 bases map to TRBD2. CDR1 and CDR2 from the germline V gene are SGHDT and YYEEEE. J lost 8 bases, V lost 4 bases, and 9 bases had no gene match. The CDR3 has 15 residues. The CDR3: CASSPSSGGFYEQFF. The DNA for the CDR3 is TGTGCCAGCAGCCCCTCTAGCGGGGGATTCTATGAGCAGTTCTTC.

A note on this clone: A clone one base away is much larger, so this may be a read error. This sequence joins TRBV29-1 and TRBJ1-4, with D possibly TRBD1 on 5 matching bases. CDR1 and CDR2 from the germline V gene are SQVTM and ANQGSEA. Trimming removed 4 bases from V and 1 base from J, with 10 bases in between. This CDR3 spans 14 amino acids. DNA for the CDR3: TGCAGCGTTGGGCGGGACGAAACTAATGAAAAACTGTTTTTT. It translates to CSVGRDETNEKLFF.